This T cell receptor beta chain was profiled in a study of blood T cells in healthy people across ages. The germline gives CDR1 SGHVS, CDR2 FQNEAQ. This CDR3 spans 16 amino acids. Worth noting for this clonotype: The antigen is not known. One base away lies a much larger clone, so this may be a sequencing read error.

General observations from the study: Because donor CMV status was unknown, expanded clonotype changes were possibly confounded. Both naive CD4+ cell counts and diversity were greater in long-lived donors than in aged donors.

Then a second PCR, running roughly 7 to 11 cycles, was carried out with a sample-barcoded 5' primer and a J-beta primer mix. One entry per CDR3 protein results from TCRdb running MiXCR on the 5' RACE reads. The table lists roughly 800,000 distinct CDR3 sequences, approximately 53% of them singletons, with approximately 41% in the top ten. The J gene is TRBJ2-3, the V gene TRBV7-8; D possibly corresponds to TRBD2 (5 bases). Sequenced sample: blood. The sequence was collected from a man older than 75 in good health. DNA of the CDR3: TGTGCCAACAGCTTAGCACCCAGGACTTTACCCCTAGCGCAGTATTTT. Encoded protein: CANSLAPRTLPLAQYF.